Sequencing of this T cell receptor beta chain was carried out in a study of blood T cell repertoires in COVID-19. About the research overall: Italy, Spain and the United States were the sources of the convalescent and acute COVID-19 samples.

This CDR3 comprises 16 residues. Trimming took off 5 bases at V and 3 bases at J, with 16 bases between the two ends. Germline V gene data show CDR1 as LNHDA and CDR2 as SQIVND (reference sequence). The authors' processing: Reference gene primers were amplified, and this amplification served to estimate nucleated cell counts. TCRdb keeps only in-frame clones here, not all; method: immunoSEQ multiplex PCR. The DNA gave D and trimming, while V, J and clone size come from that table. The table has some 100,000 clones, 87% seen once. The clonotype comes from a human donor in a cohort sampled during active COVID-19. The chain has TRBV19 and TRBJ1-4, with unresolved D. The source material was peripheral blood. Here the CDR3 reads CASSAPSGSANEKLFF. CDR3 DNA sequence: TGTGCCAGTAGTGCCCCTTCGGGGTCTGCTAATGAAAAACTGTTTTTT.